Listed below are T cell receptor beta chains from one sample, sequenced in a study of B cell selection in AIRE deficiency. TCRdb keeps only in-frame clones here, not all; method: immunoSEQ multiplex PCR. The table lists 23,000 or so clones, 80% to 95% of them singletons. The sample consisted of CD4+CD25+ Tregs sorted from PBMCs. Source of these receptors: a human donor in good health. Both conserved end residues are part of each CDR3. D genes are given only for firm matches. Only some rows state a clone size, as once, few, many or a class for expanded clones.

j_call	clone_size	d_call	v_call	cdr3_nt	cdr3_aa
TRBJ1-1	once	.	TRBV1	TGCACCAGCAGCCAAGATCCGGGCCTCAACACTGAAGCTTTCTTT	CTSSQDPGLNTEAFF
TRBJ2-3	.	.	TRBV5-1	TGCGCCAGCAGCTCCCCCATGGTTACGACGCAGTATTTT	CASSSPMVTTQYF
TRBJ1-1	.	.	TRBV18	TGTGCCAGCTCACCGCAAAGGGTCACTGAAGCTTTCTTT	CASSPQRVTEAFF
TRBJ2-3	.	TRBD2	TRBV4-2	TGTGCCAGCACGACTAGCGGGGGGGCACTGGATACGCAGTATTTT	CASTTSGGALDTQYF
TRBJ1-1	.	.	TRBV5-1	TGCGCCAGCAGGCAGGAGAAAGGGGGATTGGGCACTGAAGCTTTCTTT	CASRQEKGGLGTEAFF
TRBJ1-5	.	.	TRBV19	TGTGCCAGTAGGGGGAGAGGCCCCGGGCAGCCCCAGCATTTT	CASRGRGPGQPQHF
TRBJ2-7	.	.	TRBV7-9	TGTGCCAGCAGTTGGGACTTCTACGAGCAGTACTTC	CASSWDFYEQYF
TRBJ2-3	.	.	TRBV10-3	TGTGCCATCAGTGAGTGGGGAACGACGGGTAACGCGCAGTATTTT	CAISEWGTTGNAQYF
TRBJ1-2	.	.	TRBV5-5	TGTGCCAGCAGCTTGTCCCCTGGGCCAAGACGTAGCTACACCTTC	CASSLSPGPRRSYTF
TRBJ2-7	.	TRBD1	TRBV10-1	TGCGCCAGCACTCCTAGACAGGGGGACGAGCAGTACTTC	CASTPRQGDEQYF
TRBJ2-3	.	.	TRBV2	TGTGCCAGCAGCTACGGGACACCGAGAGGGACAGATACGCAGTATTTT	CASSYGTPRGTDTQYF
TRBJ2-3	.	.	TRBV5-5	TGTGCCAGCATTCCACGGGGCACTAGCACAGATACGCAGTATTTT	CASIPRGTSTDTQYF
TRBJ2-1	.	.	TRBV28	TGTGCCAGCAGTCCCACAGGCCGGAATGAGCAGTTCTTC	CASSPTGRNEQFF
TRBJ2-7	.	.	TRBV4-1	TGCGCCAGCAGCCAACCGGGACTTCCAACCTACGAGCAGTACTTC	CASSQPGLPTYEQYF
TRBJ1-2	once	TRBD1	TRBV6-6	TGTGCCAGCAGTTACCCAGACAGGGGGCGCGGCTACACCTTC	CASSYPDRGRGYTF
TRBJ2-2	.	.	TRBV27	TGTGCCAGCAGTCTAACGGGGTGGGGGGTCACGAACACCGGGGAGCTGTTTTTT	CASSLTGWGVTNTGELFF
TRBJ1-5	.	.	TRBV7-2	TGTGCCAGCAGCGCCCCGACCGGGGTTGATCAGCCCCAGCATTTT	CASSAPTGVDQPQHF
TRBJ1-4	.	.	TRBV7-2	TGTGCCAGCAGCTTAAACGGATTTGTAAATGAAAAACTGTTTTTT	CASSLNGFVNEKLFF
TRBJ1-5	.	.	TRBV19	TGTGCCAGTACGGTTGACAGGAATTATCAGCCCCAGCATTTT	CASTVDRNYQPQHF
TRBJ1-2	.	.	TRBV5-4	TGTGCCAGCAGCCCTGGACAGATTTATGGCTACACCTTC	CASSPGQIYGYTF
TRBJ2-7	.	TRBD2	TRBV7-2	TGTGCCATCCTCTTTAGGGAGGGCGGCTCCTACGAGCAGTACTTC	CAILFREGGSYEQYF
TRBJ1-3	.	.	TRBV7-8	TGTGCCAGCAGCTTAGAACAGATTAACTCTGGAAACACCATATATTTT	CASSLEQINSGNTIYF
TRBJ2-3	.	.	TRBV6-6	TGTGCCAGCAGCCCCCACCGGAGGGTAGATACGCAGTATTTT	CASSPHRRVDTQYF